The 25 T cell receptor beta chains listed next were all sequenced from one sample in a study of shared clonotypes between healthy human individuals. Naive CD8 cells comprised CD45RO-negative, CCR7-positively selected cells, excluding terminally differentiated effector memory CD45RA+ cells. Profiling relied on immunoSEQ multiplex PCR, and the TCRdb table lists in-frame clones only, not all of them. The data show about 2.1 million clones, approximately 92% seen once. The sample was naive CD8+ T cells from PBMCs. The receptors stem from a man aged 18 to 29 in good health. Some clones in this sample may be carry-over from other donors' samples.

The genes are TRBV19 and TRBJ1-5; D is ambiguous. Trimming removed 5 bases at V and 3 bases at J, with 14 bases between. Germline V gene sequence: CDR1 LNHDA, CDR2 SQIVND (reference sequence). CDR3 length: 15 residues. CDR3 amino acids: CASSPPPRNNQPQHF. In DNA form, the CDR3 reads TGTGCCAGTAGTCCCCCTCCCCGGAACAATCAGCCCCAGCATTTT. Based on the CDR3 plus reference TRBV19 and TRBJ1-5, the full variable domain is DGGITQSPKYLFRKEGQNVTLSCEQNLNHDAMYWYRQDPGQGLRLIYYSQIVNDFQKGDIAEGYSVSREKKESFPLTVTSAQKNPTAFYLCASSPPPRNNQPQHFGDGTRLSIL.

This chain links TRBV7-6 with TRBJ2-1; 12 bases are shared with TRBD2. Looked up from germline, CDR1 is SGHVS and CDR2 is FNYEAQ. The CDR3 has 17 amino acids. V dropped 4 bases and J dropped 2; count of bases not matched to a gene: 6. In nucleotides, the CDR3 is TGTGCCAGCAGCTCTCGGACTAGCGGGATGCCCTACAATGAGCAGTTCTTC. Residues: CASSSRTSGMPYNEQFF.

This clone was counted a single time. The chain has TRBV19 and TRBJ1-2, with 7 bases that match TRBD1. The CDR3 is 15 amino acids. J gave up 3 bases and V 4 bases, and 8 bases lay outside the gene matches. Germline CDR1 LNHDA, CDR2 SQIVND (reference sequence). The CDR3 region has the DNA TGTGCCAGTAGTACCGCGCAGGGGGGAGACTATGGCTACACCTTC. Its protein product is CASSTAQGGDYGYTF.

This chain's CDR3 is CASSIGTLSTDTQYF. As DNA, the CDR3 is TGTGCCAGTAGTATAGGAACCCTGAGCACAGATACGCAGTATTTT. The chain carries TRBV19 and TRBJ2-3; unclear D gene. Germline loops: CDR1 LNHDA, CDR2 SQIVND (reference sequence). The CDR3 consists of 15 residues. With 1 base removed from V and 0 bases from J, the gap between germline ends came to 8 bases.

The rearrangement links TRBV2 to TRBJ2-3, with a weak D call TRBD2 (5 bases). V was pared by 7 bases and J by 4 bases, with 33 bases between. Germline V gene lookup returns CDR1 SNHLY and CDR2 FYNNEI. The CDR3 totals 20 residues. The DNA of the CDR3 is TGTGCCAGCACTCACCCACTAGAGCCATACCCCTCCACGCCTCCAGATACGCAGTATTTT. Its protein product is CASTHPLEPYPSTPPDTQYF. Supplemented by reference TRBV2 and TRBJ2-3, the full variable domain reads EPEVTQTPSHQVTQMGQEVILRCVPISNHLYFYWYRQILGQKVEFLVSFYNNEISEKSEIFDDQFSVERPDGSNFTLKIRSTKLEDSAMYFCASTHPLEPYPSTPPDTQYFGPGTRLTVL.

The V call is TRBV7-2, the J call TRBJ2-1, with 9 bases identical to TRBD2. J lost 3 bases, V lost 1 base, and 7 bases had no gene match. CDR1 is SGHTA, CDR2 FQGNSA, per germline. This CDR3 comprises 17 residues. The CDR3 is CASSLDGGRAIYNEQFF. The CDR3 nucleotides read TGTGCCAGCAGCTTAGATGGCGGGAGGGCCATCTACAATGAGCAGTTCTTC. The entire variable domain, with the rest obtained from reference TRBV7-2 and TRBJ2-1, is as follows: GAGVSQSPSNKVTEKGKDVELRCDPISGHTALYWYRQSLGQGLEFLIYFQGNSAPDKSGLPSDRFSAERTGGSVSTLTIQRTQQEDSAVYLCASSLDGGRAIYNEQFFGPGTRLTVL.

To note about this clone: Other nucleotide sequences from this sample produce the same CDR3. The chain is built from TRBV5-4 and TRBJ1-1; 8 nucleotides match TRBD1. Germline values: CDR1 SGHNT, CDR2 YYREEE (reference sequence). The CDR3 runs 13 residues. The V and J ends lost 3 bases and 5 bases, in that order; junction bases with no gene match: 3. The CDR3 coding sequence is TGTGCCAGCAGCTCAACAGGGGGGACTGAAGCTTTCTTT. Its translation is CASSSTGGTEAFF.

The chain recombines TRBV4-3 with TRBJ1-2, with D unclear. V lost 0 bases and J 3 bases, leaving 17 bases between the germline ends. Germline V gene data show CDR1 as LGHNA and CDR2 as YSLEER. The CDR3 is made up of 17 amino acids. CDR3 bases: TGCGCCAGCAGCCAAGATCGGGAAGGGATAAACTACTATGGCTACACCTTC. It codes for CASSQDREGINYYGYTF.

V is TRBV6-1 and J is TRBJ1-5; D possibly corresponds to TRBD1 (5 bases). The CDR3 spans 16 residues. Germline CDR1 reads MNHNS; CDR2 reads SASEGT. Trimming cost V 0 bases and J 6 bases, with 15 bases left between them. CDR3 coding DNA: TGTGCCAGCAGTGAAGCTCCCATCGGGGGTGGTCAGCCCCAGCATTTT. Its translation: CASSEAPIGGGQPQHF.

The gene calls are TRBV9 and TRBJ1-5, with D tentatively TRBD1 (5 bases). Germline CDR1 is SGDLS and CDR2 is YYNGEE. The CDR3 loop spans 14 amino acids. V was shortened by 1 base and J by 7 bases, with 12 bases between the two germline ends. CDR3 region: CASSVQGRGQPQHF. The CDR3 region has the DNA TGTGCCAGCAGCGTACAGGGACGGGGCCAGCCCCAGCATTTT.

The chain links TRBV27 to TRBJ2-5, with 8 positions matching TRBD1. The V and J ends lost 2 bases and 7 bases, in that order; junction bases with no gene match: 9. In germline, CDR1 is MNHEY, CDR2 SMNVEV (reference sequence). The CDR3 covers 15 residues. The CDR3 bases are TGTGCCAGCAGTTTAGGTAGACAGGGGAAGGGGACCCAGTACTTC. It yields the protein CASSLGRQGKGTQYF.

The chain uses TRBV19 and TRBJ2-7; 7 bases fit TRBD2. V shed 2 bases and J 6 bases; nucleotides not matched to a gene: 10. Germline CDR1 reads LNHDA; CDR2 reads SQIVND (reference sequence). The CDR3 is 15 residues long. CDR3 nucleotide sequence: TGTGCCAGTAGTATAAATTTGAGACTAGCCCCCGAGCAGTACTTC. Its protein is CASSINLRLAPEQYF. The whole variable domain, remainder taken from reference TRBV19 and TRBJ2-7, is DGGITQSPKYLFRKEGQNVTLSCEQNLNHDAMYWYRQDPGQGLRLIYYSQIVNDFQKGDIAEGYSVSREKKESFPLTVTSAQKNPTAFYLCASSINLRLAPEQYFGPGTRLTVT.

This clone was seen a single time. The chain couples TRBV7-3 to TRBJ2-7; D uncertain. CDR1 is SGHTA, CDR2 FQGTGA, per germline. With 5 bases removed from V and 6 bases from J, the gap between germline ends came to 11 bases. CDR3 length: 12 residues. CDR3 in amino acids: CASSPTGGEQYF. DNA of the CDR3: TGTGCCAGCAGCCCGACGGGTGGCGAGCAGTACTTC.

J is TRBJ2-1 and V is TRBV29-1, with D possibly being TRBD2 (5 bases). The CDR3 is 13 residues long. Germline assignment: CDR1 SQVTM and CDR2 ANQGSEA. Trimming pared 6 bases from V and 9 bases from J, leaving 18 bases between. Here the CDR3 DNA reads TGCAGCGTGCGCCCCGGGCCCCGGGGTGAGCAGTTCTTC. Translated, it gives CSVRPGPRGEQFF.

The rearrangement joins TRBV10-1 to TRBJ2-1; maybe TRBD1 (6 bases). Germline lookup yields CDR1 WNHNN and CDR2 SYGVQD (reference sequence). V was pared by 5 bases and J by 7 bases, with 6 bases between. The CDR3 runs to 11 residues. DNA of the CDR3: TGCGCCAGCAGTAGGGGGAATGAGCAGTTCTTC. Translated: CASSRGNEQFF.

The V gene is TRBV9, the J gene TRBJ2-7; D is perhaps TRBD1 (6 bases). Germline V gene sequence: CDR1 SGDLS, CDR2 YYNGEE. Trimming took 3 bases from V and 6 from J, leaving 16 bases between them. The CDR3 has 14 residues. The CDR3 region is CASSAGGQRSEQYF. Written as DNA, the CDR3 is TGTGCCAGCAGCGCGGGTGGACAGCGGTCCGAGCAGTACTTC.

The chain couples TRBV11-2 to TRBJ2-5; D might be TRBD2 (6 bases). V lost 1 base and J 11 bases, leaving 11 bases between the germline ends. The CDR3 is 12 residues long. The germline V gene encodes CDR1 SGHAT and CDR2 FQNNGV. CDR3 protein: CASSLGRVEQYF. The CDR3 DNA sequence: TGTGCCAGCAGCTTAGGGAGGGTTGAGCAGTACTTC.

The rearrangement joins TRBV6-6 to TRBJ1-1; perhaps TRBD1 as D (5 bases). Germline CDR1 and CDR2: MNHNY and SVGAGI (reference sequence). The CDR3 has 15 residues. Trimming left V 4 bases short and J 0 bases short, with 12 bases between. The CDR3 bases are TGTGCCAGCAGTTGGTCAGGGAATATGAACACTGAAGCTTTCTTT. Encoded protein: CASSWSGNMNTEAFF.

The gene calls are TRBV6-6 and TRBJ1-1; 7 bases are a match to TRBD1. V was clipped by 7 bases and J by 5 bases; unmatched bases: 13. Germline V CDR1 and CDR2: MNHNY, SVGAGI (reference sequence). The CDR3 length is 15 residues. DNA for the CDR3: TGTGCCAGCACTTCAAGGTGGTCAGGGGGAACTGAAGCTTTCTTT. It specifies CASTSRWSGGTEAFF.

V usage is TRBV11-2 and J usage is TRBJ2-3; no reliable D call. The V gene's germline CDR1 is SGHAT and CDR2 FQNNGV. Trimming removed 5 bases from V and 2 bases from J, with 26 bases in between. The CDR3 is made up of 19 amino acids. The CDR3 loop reads CASSHRGGKFGPDTDTQYF. The CDR3 region has the DNA TGTGCCAGCAGCCACCGAGGCGGCAAATTTGGCCCCGACACAGATACGCAGTATTTT.

The gene calls are TRBV9 and TRBJ1-2; 9 bases are a match to TRBD1. The germline CDR1 and CDR2 sequences are SGDLS and YYNGEE. V gave up 1 base and J gave up 0 bases; unmatched junction bases: 7. This CDR3 contains 17 residues. The CDR3 coding sequence is TGTGCCAGCAGCGTACCTACCGGGACAGGGCCTAACTATGGCTACACCTTC. Its translation: CASSVPTGTGPNYGYTF.

The genes are TRBV5-1 and TRBJ2-1; D perhaps matches TRBD2 (6 bases). This CDR3 region has 13 residues. Germline CDR1 and CDR2: SGHRS and YFSETQ. V gave up 0 bases and J gave up 8 bases, with 9 bases separating them. This CDR3 reads CASSLAGEYEQFF. CDR3 bases: TGCGCCAGCAGCTTGGCGGGGGAGTATGAGCAGTTCTTC.

The genes are TRBV28 and TRBJ1-1; D remains unclear. Germline V gene lookup returns CDR1 MDHEN and CDR2 SYDVKM. The CDR3 has 13 amino acids. Trimming took off 6 bases at V and 4 bases at J, with 12 bases between the two ends. CDR3 sequence reads: CASSPSEGTEAFF. CDR3 nucleotide sequence: TGTGCCAGCAGCCCGAGTGAGGGCACTGAAGCTTTCTTT.

The chain uses TRBV16 and TRBJ1-2, with 8 bases matching TRBD1. The CDR3 is 14 residues long. Germline V gene sequence: CDR1 KGHSY, CDR2 FQNENV. With V trimmed by 0 bases and J by 5 bases, 2 bases remained unmatched. Here the CDR3 reads CASSQSRTGYGYTF. For the CDR3, the DNA is TGTGCCAGCAGCCAATCTCGGACAGGGTATGGCTACACCTTC.

As to this clone: Distinct nucleotide sequences in the sample also encode this CDR3. The V and J genes are TRBV28 and TRBJ1-2; no definite D call. CDR3 length: 13 amino acids. The V end was cut by 5 bases, the J end by 6 bases, with 13 bases between. Germline V gene lookup returns CDR1 MDHEN and CDR2 SYDVKM. The CDR3 nucleotides are TGTGCCAGCAGTCCCACGGGGTATGATGGCTACACCTTC. Translation: CASSPTGYDGYTF.